This T cell receptor (beta chain) is drawn from a study of somatic mutations in cytotoxic T cells in rheumatoid arthritis. As regards this clone: The antigen is unknown.

Assay: immunoSEQ multiplex PCR; the TCRdb copy retains only in-frame clones and omits some. The sample holds 12,000 to 15,000 clones; 75% to 95% are singletons and the top ten take roughly 18%. The CDR3 is made up of 17 amino acids. The ends were cut back, 1 base at V and 3 bases at J, with 16 bases in the middle. Germline CDR1 and CDR2: SEHNR and FQNEAQ (reference sequence). Whole-study results and caveats: The largest CD8+ clone made up over 20% of CD8+ cells in about an eighth of the 65 patients.

The TCR was taken from an older man with rheumatoid arthritis. The rearrangement links TRBV7-9 to TRBJ2-1; the D gene is possibly TRBD1 (5 bases). The sample consisted of CD4+ T cells sorted from blood. This CDR3 is CASSLVLLRQNYNEQFF. DNA of the CDR3: TGTGCCAGCAGCTTAGTCCTTTTGAGACAGAACTACAATGAGCAGTTCTTC.